The present entry profiles one TCR beta chain with its context. This sample stems from a study of blood T cell repertoires in COVID-19. The CDR3 runs to 15 residues. Trimming took 6 bases from V and 4 from J, leaving 15 bases between them. Looked up from germline, CDR1 is MNHEY and CDR2 is SMNVEV (reference sequence). This table comes from immunoSEQ multiplex PCR, and its TCRdb copy is limited to in-frame clones, with some not included. The profile shows some 300,000 clones, about nine tenths of them singletons. The sample consisted of PBMCs or T cells enriched from blood (not recorded which). The source of this sequence is a woman between 40 and 50 years old who had recovered from COVID-19. The V and J genes are TRBV27 and TRBJ1-4; the D is unclear. The CDR3 bases are TGTGCCAGCAGCCCCAACCGGGGAGGTAATGAAAAACTGTTTTTT. Amino acid sequence: CASSPNRGGNEKLFF.